Ten or more counts support the clone carrying this T cell receptor (beta chain). The record originates from a study of T cell repertoires in cytomegalovirus infection. The V gene's germline CDR1 is SGHDT and CDR2 YYEEEE. The CDR3 totals 14 residues. The ends lost 0 bases at V and 9 bases at J; junction bases unmatched: 6. A single record per CDR3 protein comes from TCRdb applying MiXCR to the reads. Altogether about 130,000 distinct CDR3 sequences are present, more than 7% being singletons, with the ten largest covering over 9.5%. The specimen was PBMCs. The clonotype originates from a human donor in good health (CMV status not recorded). Some clones in this sample may be carry-over from other donors' samples. The chain carries TRBV5-6 and TRBJ2-1, with 7 bases that match TRBD1. The CDR3 region has the DNA TGTGCCAGCAGCTTGGGACAGGGTGTCCGTGAGCAGTTCTTC. The encoded protein is CASSLGQGVREQFF.